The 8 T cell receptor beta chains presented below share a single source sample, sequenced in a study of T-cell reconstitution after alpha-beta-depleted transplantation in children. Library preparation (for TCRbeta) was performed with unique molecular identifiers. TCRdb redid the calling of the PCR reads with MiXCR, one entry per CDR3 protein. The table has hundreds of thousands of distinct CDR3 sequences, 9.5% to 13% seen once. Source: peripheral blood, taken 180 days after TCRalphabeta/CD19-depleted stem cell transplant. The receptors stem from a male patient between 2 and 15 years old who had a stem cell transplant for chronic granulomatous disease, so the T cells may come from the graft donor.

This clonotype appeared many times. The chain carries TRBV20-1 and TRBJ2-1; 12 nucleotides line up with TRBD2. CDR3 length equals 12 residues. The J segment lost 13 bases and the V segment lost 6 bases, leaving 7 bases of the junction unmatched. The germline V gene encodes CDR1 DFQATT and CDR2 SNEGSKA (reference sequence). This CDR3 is CSAVLAGGSQFF. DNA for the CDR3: TGCAGTGCGGTTCTAGCGGGAGGGTCCCAGTTCTTC.

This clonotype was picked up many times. The CDR3 loop reads CASSEFSLAINEQFF. CDR3 coding DNA: TGTGCCAGCAGTGAATTCTCCCTAGCGATCAATGAGCAGTTCTTC. This chain uses TRBV25-1 with TRBJ2-1, with D tentatively TRBD2 (6 bases). Germline values: CDR1 MGHDK, CDR2 SYGVNS. The CDR3 consists of 15 residues. V was shortened by 1 base and J by 6 bases, with 13 bases between the two germline ends.

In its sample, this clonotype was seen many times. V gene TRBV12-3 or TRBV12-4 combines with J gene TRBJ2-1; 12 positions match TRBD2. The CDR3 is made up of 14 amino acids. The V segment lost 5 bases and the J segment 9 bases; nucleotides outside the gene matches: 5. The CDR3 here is CASSRLAGVVEQFF. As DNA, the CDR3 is TGTGCCAGCAGTCGACTAGCGGGAGTGGTTGAGCAGTTCTTC.

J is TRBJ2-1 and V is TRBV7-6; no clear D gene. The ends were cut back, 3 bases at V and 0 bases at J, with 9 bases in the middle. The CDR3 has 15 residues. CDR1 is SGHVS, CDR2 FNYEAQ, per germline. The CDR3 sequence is CASSFLSSSYNEQFF. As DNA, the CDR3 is TGTGCCAGCAGCTTCCTCTCCAGCTCCTACAATGAGCAGTTCTTC.

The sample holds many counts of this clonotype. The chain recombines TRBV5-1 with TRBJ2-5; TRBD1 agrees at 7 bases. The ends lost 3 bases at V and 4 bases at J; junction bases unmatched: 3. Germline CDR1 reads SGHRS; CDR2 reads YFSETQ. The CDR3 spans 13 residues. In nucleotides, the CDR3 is TGCGCCAGCAGCTCCAGGGGGTTAGAGACCCAGTACTTC. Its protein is CASSSRGLETQYF.

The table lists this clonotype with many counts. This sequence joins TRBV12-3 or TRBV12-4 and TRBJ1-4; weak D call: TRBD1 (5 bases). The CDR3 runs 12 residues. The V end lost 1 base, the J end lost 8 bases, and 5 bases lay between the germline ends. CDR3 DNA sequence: TGTGCCAGCAGTTTAGAGGGGGAAAAACTGTTTTTT. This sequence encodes CASSLEGEKLFF.

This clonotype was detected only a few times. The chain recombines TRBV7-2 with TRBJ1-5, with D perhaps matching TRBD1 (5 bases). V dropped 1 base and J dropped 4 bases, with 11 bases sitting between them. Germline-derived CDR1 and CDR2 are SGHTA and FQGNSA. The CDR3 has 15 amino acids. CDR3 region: CASSLDGGRNQPQHF. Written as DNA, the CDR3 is TGTGCCAGCAGCTTAGACGGGGGGAGGAATCAGCCCCAGCATTTT.

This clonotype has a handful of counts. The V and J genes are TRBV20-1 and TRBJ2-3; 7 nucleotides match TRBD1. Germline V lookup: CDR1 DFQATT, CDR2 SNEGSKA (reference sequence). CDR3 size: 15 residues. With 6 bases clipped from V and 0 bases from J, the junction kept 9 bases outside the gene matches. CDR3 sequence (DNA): TGCAGTGCCTTGTCCGGACAGGAGAGCACAGATACGCAGTATTTT. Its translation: CSALSGQESTDTQYF.